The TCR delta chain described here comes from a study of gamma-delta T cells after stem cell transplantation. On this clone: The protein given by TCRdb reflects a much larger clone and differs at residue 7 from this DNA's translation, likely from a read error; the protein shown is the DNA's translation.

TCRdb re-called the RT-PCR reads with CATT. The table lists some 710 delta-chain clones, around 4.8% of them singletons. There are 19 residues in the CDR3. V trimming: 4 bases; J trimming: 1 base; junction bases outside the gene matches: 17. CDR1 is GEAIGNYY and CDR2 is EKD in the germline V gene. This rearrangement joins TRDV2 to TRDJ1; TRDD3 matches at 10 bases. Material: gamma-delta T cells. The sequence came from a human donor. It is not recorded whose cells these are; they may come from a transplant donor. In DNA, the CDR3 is TGTGCCTGTGAGACCCTTGAGGAGCTGGGGGATAGGGTCACCGATAAACTCATCTTT. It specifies CACETLEELGDRVTDKLIF.